These 15 T cell receptor beta chains share one sample of origin, sequenced in a study of blood T cell repertoires in COVID-19. Here immunoSEQ multiplex PCR was the method, and the copy in TCRdb shows in-frame clones only, minus some. Of 95,000 to 150,000 clones in the sample, around 83% were seen once. Sequences were obtained from peripheral blood. The origin of the receptors is a man between 60 and 75 years old with acute or convalescent COVID-19.

J is TRBJ2-7 and V is TRBV7-8; D unclear. Trimming removed 5 bases from V and 5 bases from J, with 13 bases in between. This CDR3 is built from 13 residues. Germline V lookup: CDR1 SGHVS, CDR2 FQNEAQ. The CDR3 DNA is TGTGCCAGCAGCCTCTCGAGGCTAAACGAGCAGTACTTC. Amino acid sequence: CASSLSRLNEQYF.

The V gene is TRBV24-1, the J gene TRBJ1-1, with 9 bases fitting TRBD1. V lost 1 base to trimming and J lost 11 bases; unmatched junction nucleotides: 4. CDR3 length equals 13 residues. CDR1 is KGHDR and CDR2 is SFDVKD in the germline V gene. The CDR3 reads CATSDFAGQGAFF. CDR3 DNA: TGTGCCACCAGTGATTTTGCGGGACAGGGCGCTTTCTTT.

This rearrangement joins TRBV7-2 to TRBJ1-2, with 7 positions matching TRBD1. Germline CDR1 reads SGHTA; CDR2 reads FQGNSA. Germline trimming cut 5 bases from V and 3 bases from J; bases unmatched to any gene: 9. This CDR3 is 15 amino acids long. CDR3 sequence reads: CASSLGQRNHYGYTF. The CDR3 nucleotides are TGTGCCAGCAGCCTGGGACAGAGAAACCACTATGGCTACACCTTC.

The chain carries TRBV10-2 and TRBJ2-1; 12 nucleotides align to TRBD2. The CDR3 consists of 16 residues. Germline CDR1 and CDR2: WSHSY and SAAADI. Trimming took 2 bases from V and 8 from J; bases not matched to a gene: 7. CDR3 protein: CASSEPGLAGRYEQFF. The CDR3 DNA is TGCGCCAGCAGTGAGCCGGGACTAGCGGGCCGGTATGAGCAGTTCTTC.

The rearrangement joins TRBV19 to TRBJ1-5, with TRBD1 identical over 7 bases. The germline CDR1 and CDR2 sequences are LNHDA and SQIVND (reference sequence). The ends lost 3 bases at V and 4 bases at J; junction bases unmatched: 6. CDR3 length equals 15 residues. The CDR3 reads CASSISRGFNQPQHF. The CDR3 bases are TGTGCCAGTAGTATTTCCAGGGGGTTTAATCAGCCCCAGCATTTT.

This clone appeared once. The chain uses TRBV7-3 and TRBJ2-2, with D unclear. CDR3 size: 12 residues. V gave up 5 bases and J gave up 6 bases, with 7 bases separating them. Germline V gene sequence: CDR1 SGHTA, CDR2 FQGTGA. The DNA for the CDR3 is TGTGCCAGCAGCGAGTACCCCGGGGAGCTGTTTTTT. Protein: CASSEYPGELFF.

This clone was detected only once. V gene TRBV7-3 combines with J gene TRBJ1-1; no firm D call. V dropped 2 bases and J dropped 4 bases, with 8 bases sitting between them. The CDR3 runs to 13 residues. The germline V gene has CDR1 SGHTA and CDR2 FQGTGA. Here the CDR3 DNA reads TGTGCCAGCAGCTTACTGTCGGGCACTGAAGCTTTCTTT. The encoded protein is CASSLLSGTEAFF.

The V gene is TRBV9, the J gene TRBJ1-2, with 7 bases identical to TRBD1. Per germline, CDR1 SGDLS and CDR2 YYNGEE. Trimming at V came to 0 bases and at J to 4 bases, leaving 12 bases not matched to a gene. This CDR3 comprises 17 residues. Here the CDR3 reads CASSVGQGNFGGYGYTF. Written as DNA, the CDR3 is TGTGCCAGCAGCGTAGGACAGGGAAATTTCGGAGGCTATGGCTACACCTTC.

The rearrangement uses TRBV3-1 (or the pseudogene TRBV3-2) and TRBJ1-2, with D perhaps matching TRBD1 (5 bases). There are 15 residues in the CDR3. CDR1 and CDR2 from the germline V gene are LGHDT and YNNKEL (reference sequence). The ends were cut back, 3 bases at V and 0 bases at J, with 11 bases in the middle. The CDR3, as DNA: TGTGCCAGCAGCCACGCAGGGCTTGCTAACTATGGCTACACCTTC. Amino acids: CASSHAGLANYGYTF.

The chain has TRBV29-1 and TRBJ2-6, with 7 bases matching TRBD1. Germline V gene data show CDR1 as SQVTM and CDR2 as ANQGSEA. Trimming removed 4 bases from V and 0 bases from J; junction bases left unmatched: 6. The CDR3 is 16 amino acids. The CDR3 coding sequence is TGCAGCGTTGCCGGGCAGGGGGACTCTGGGGCCAACGTCCTGACTTTC. It specifies CSVAGQGDSGANVLTF.

V is TRBV11-3 and J is TRBJ1-1; a weak D match, TRBD1 (5 bases). The CDR3 is 15 amino acids. CDR1 is SGHNT, CDR2 YENEEA, per germline. V dropped 8 bases and J dropped 0 bases, with 16 bases sitting between them. CDR3 in amino acids: CASCTGADLNTEAFF. As DNA, the CDR3 is TGTGCCAGCTGTACTGGGGCAGACTTGAACACTGAAGCTTTCTTT.

A remark on this clone: Other nucleotide sequences in the sample specify the same CDR3. This chain connects TRBV30 to TRBJ2-2; the match to TRBD2 covers 13 bases. This CDR3 spans 16 amino acids. Germline lookup yields CDR1 GTSNPN and CDR2 SVGIG (reference sequence). V shed 5 bases, J shed 0 bases, and the junction held 3 bases outside the gene matches. CDR3 DNA sequence: TGTGCCTGGGGGGGACTAGCGGGATCGAACACCGGGGAGCTGTTTTTT. Its translation is CAWGGLAGSNTGELFF.

The genes are TRBV3-1 (or the pseudogene TRBV3-2) and TRBJ2-7, with D possibly TRBD2 on 5 matching bases. Germline CDR1 and CDR2: LGHDT and YNNKEL (reference sequence). The CDR3 spans 13 residues. V was shortened by 2 bases and J by 2 bases, with 7 bases between the two germline ends. The CDR3 spells CASSQRGPYEQYF. The CDR3 DNA reads as TGTGCCAGCAGCCAACGGGGTCCCTACGAGCAGTACTTC.

The chain has TRBV12-3 or TRBV12-4 and TRBJ2-7; weak D call: TRBD1 (5 bases). The CDR3 is made up of 13 amino acids. V was trimmed by 4 bases and J by 0 bases, leaving 7 bases between them. The DNA for the CDR3 is TGTGCCAGCAGTTCGGACAACTCCTACGAGCAGTACTTC. This translates into CASSSDNSYEQYF.

The genes are TRBV27 and TRBJ1-3; weak D call: TRBD1 (6 bases). V shed 6 bases and J shed 4 bases, with 16 bases lying between them. This CDR3 contains 15 residues. Germline CDR1 MNHEY, CDR2 SMNVEV (reference sequence). The CDR3 DNA follows: TGTGCCAGCAGCCAAAAAACAGGGTACGGAAACACCATATATTTT. Protein product: CASSQKTGYGNTIYF.